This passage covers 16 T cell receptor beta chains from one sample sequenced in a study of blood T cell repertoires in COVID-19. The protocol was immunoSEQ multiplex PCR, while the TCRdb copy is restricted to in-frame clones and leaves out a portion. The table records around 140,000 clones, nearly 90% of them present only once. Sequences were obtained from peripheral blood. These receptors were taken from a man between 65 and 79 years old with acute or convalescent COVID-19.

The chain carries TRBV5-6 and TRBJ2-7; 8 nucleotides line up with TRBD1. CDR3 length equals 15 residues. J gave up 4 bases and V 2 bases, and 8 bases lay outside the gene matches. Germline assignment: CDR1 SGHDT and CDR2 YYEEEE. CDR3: CASSFKRTGTYEQYF. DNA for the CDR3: TGTGCCAGCAGCTTCAAAAGGACAGGGACTTACGAGCAGTACTTC.

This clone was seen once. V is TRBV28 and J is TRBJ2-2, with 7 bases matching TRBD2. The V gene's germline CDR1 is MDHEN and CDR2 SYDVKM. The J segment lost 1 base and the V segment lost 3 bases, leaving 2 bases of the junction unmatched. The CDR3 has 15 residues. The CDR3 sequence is CASSFGTMNTGELFF. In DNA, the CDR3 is TGTGCCAGCAGTTTCGGGACTATGAACACCGGGGAGCTGTTTTTT.

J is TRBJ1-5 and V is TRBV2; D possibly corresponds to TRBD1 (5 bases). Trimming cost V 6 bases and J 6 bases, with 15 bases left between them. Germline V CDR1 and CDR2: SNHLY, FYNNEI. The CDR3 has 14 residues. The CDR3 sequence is CASRPRGGGQPQHF. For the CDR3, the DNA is TGTGCCAGCAGGCCGAGGGGAGGCGGTCAGCCCCAGCATTTT.

The CDR3 sequence: CASSLTGGVGEQYF. CDR3 nucleotide sequence: TGTGCCAGCAGCTTGACAGGGGGGGTCGGCGAGCAGTACTTC. The chain employs TRBV5-6 and TRBJ2-7; D perhaps matches TRBD1 (8 bases). The CDR3 has 14 residues. V was pared by 1 base and J by 6 bases, with 14 bases between. CDR1 and CDR2 (germline): SGHDT, YYEEEE.

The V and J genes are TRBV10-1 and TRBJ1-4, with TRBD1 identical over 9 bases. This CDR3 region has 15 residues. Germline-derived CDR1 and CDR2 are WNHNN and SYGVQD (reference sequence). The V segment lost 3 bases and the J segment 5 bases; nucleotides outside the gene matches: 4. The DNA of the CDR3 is TGCGCCAGCAGTGATTCCGGGACAGGGAATGAAAAACTGTTTTTT. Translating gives CASSDSGTGNEKLFF.

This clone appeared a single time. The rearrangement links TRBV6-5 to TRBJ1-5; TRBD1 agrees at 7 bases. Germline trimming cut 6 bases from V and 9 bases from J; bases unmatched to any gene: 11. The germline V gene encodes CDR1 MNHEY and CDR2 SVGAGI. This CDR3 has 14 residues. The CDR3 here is CASRPDRDDRPQHF. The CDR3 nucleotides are TGTGCCAGCAGACCCGACAGGGACGATCGGCCCCAGCATTTT.

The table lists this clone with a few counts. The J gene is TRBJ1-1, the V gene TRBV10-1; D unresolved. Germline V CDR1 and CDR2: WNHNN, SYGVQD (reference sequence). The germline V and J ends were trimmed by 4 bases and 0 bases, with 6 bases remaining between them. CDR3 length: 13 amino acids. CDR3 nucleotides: TGCGCCAGCAGTGGCCGGTTGAACACTGAAGCTTTCTTT. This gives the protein CASSGRLNTEAFF.

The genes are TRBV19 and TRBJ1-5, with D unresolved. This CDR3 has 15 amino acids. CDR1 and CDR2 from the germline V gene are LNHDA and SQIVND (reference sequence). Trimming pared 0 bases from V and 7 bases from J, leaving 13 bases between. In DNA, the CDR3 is TGTGCCAGTAGTATAGAGGGCGGGATGGGACAGCCCCAGCATTTT. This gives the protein CASSIEGGMGQPQHF.

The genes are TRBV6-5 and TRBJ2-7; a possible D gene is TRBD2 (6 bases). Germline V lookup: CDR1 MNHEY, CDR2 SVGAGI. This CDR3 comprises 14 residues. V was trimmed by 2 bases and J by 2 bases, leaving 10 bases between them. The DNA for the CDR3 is TGTGCCAGCAGTTACAAGGAGGGTCCCTACGAGCAGTACTTC. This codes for CASSYKEGPYEQYF.

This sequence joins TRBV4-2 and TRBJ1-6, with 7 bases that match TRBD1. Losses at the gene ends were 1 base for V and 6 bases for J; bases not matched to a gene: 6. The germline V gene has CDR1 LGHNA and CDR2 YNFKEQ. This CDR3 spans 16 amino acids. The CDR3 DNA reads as TGTGCCAGCAGCCAAGCCACGACAGGGACTAATTCACCCCTCCACTTT. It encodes CASSQATTGTNSPLHF.

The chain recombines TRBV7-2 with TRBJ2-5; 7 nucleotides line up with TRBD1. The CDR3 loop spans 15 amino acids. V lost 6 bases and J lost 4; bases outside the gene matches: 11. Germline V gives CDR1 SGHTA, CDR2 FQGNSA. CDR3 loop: CASRHRDSRAETQYF. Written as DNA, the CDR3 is TGTGCCAGCAGGCACCGGGACAGCCGGGCAGAGACCCAGTACTTC.

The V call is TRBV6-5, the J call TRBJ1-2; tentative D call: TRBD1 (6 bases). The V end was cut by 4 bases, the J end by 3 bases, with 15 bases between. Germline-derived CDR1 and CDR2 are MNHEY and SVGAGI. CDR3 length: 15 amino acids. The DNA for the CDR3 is TGTGCCAGCAGTTCCCCTCTGGGGGCTCACTATGGCTACACCTTC. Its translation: CASSSPLGAHYGYTF.

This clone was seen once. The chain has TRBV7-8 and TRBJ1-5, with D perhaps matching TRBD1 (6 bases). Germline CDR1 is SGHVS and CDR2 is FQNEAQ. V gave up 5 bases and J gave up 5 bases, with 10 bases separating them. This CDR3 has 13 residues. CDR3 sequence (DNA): TGTGCCAGCAGCCGAGGACAGTATCAGCCCCAGCATTTT. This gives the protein CASSRGQYQPQHF.

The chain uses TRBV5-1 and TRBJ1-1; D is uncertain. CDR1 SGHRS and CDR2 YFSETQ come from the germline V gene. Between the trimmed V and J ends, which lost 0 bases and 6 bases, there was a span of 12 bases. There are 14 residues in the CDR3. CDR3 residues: CASSLATINAEAFF. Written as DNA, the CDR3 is TGCGCCAGCAGCTTGGCGACAATCAACGCTGAAGCTTTCTTT.

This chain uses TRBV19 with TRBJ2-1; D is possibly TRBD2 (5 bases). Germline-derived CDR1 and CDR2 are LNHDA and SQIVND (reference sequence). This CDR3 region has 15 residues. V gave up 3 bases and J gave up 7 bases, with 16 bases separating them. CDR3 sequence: CASSIPGIRGNEQFF. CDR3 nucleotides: TGTGCCAGTAGTATTCCGGGCATCCGAGGGAATGAGCAGTTCTTC. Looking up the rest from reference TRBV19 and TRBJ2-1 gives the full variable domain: DGGITQSPKYLFRKEGQNVTLSCEQNLNHDAMYWYRQDPGQGLRLIYYSQIVNDFQKGDIAEGYSVSREKKESFPLTVTSAQKNPTAFYLCASSIPGIRGNEQFFGPGTRLTVL.

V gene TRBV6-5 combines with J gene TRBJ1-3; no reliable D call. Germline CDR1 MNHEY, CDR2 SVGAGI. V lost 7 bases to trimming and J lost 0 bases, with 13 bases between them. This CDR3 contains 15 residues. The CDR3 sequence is CASNYQPNSGNTIYF. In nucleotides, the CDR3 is TGTGCCAGCAACTACCAGCCTAACTCTGGAAACACCATATATTTT.